This is a list of T cell receptor beta chains from one sample in a study of T cell responses to AZD1222 COVID-19 vaccine. Clones were read by immunoSEQ multiplex PCR, and TCRdb kept only the in-frame ones, dropping some. The sample yields 90,000 to 120,000 clones, about nine tenths seen once. The sequencing used peripheral blood, collected on day 0 of AZD1222 vaccination. These receptors were collected from an adult in good health. Each CDR3 is given with its conserved first and last residue. The D gene is left open where the match is weak. The size of a clone is reported for some rows only, either as once, few or many, or as a class for expanded clones.

V: TRBV6-2/TRBV6-3
D: TRBD2
J: TRBJ2-3
size: NA
length: 16
DNA: TGTGCCAGCAGTTATGTTGGAAGCGGGAACACGAATACGCAGTATTTT
CDR3: CASSYVGSGNTNTQYF

V: TRBV4-3
D: NA
J: TRBJ1-6
size: NA
length: 12
DNA: TGCGCCAGCAGAAGGGACAATTCACCCCTCCACTTT
CDR3: CASRRDNSPLHF

V: TRBV27
D: TRBD1
J: TRBJ1-2
size: NA
length: 15
DNA: TGTGCCAGCAGTTCACCGGGACAGGGTTTCTATGGCTACACCTTC
CDR3: CASSSPGQGFYGYTF

V: TRBV11-1
D: TRBD2
J: TRBJ2-2
size: NA
length: 16
DNA: TGTGCCAGCAGCCACACTAGCGGGAGGGGCACCGGGGAGCTGTTTTTT
CDR3: CASSHTSGRGTGELFF

V: TRBV18
D: NA
J: TRBJ1-1
size: NA
length: 12
DNA: TGTGCCAGCTCGCCCCCGTATCCTGAAGCTTTCTTT
CDR3: CASSPPYPEAFF

V: TRBV27
D: TRBD1
J: TRBJ2-1
size: NA
length: 15
DNA: TGTGCCAGCAGTTTCGGCAGGGGGCCCTCCAATGAGCAGTTCTTC
CDR3: CASSFGRGPSNEQFF

V: TRBV29-1
D: NA
J: TRBJ1-4
size: NA
length: 14
DNA: TGCAGCGGCACTTCCGGGAGGAGGGGTGAAAAACTGTTTTTT
CDR3: CSGTSGRRGEKLFF

V: TRBV6-5
D: NA
J: TRBJ2-7
size: NA
length: 14
DNA: TGTGCCAGCAGACAGAGTTCTATCTCCTACGAGCAGTACTTC
CDR3: CASRQSSISYEQYF

V: TRBV11-2
D: NA
J: TRBJ2-3
size: NA
length: 15
DNA: TGTGCCAGCAGCTTAGTTGCGTGGCGCACAGATACGCAGTATTTT
CDR3: CASSLVAWRTDTQYF

V: TRBV19
D: TRBD2
J: TRBJ2-5
size: NA
length: 15
DNA: TGTGCCAGTAGTAAAACTAGCGGCCAAATAGAGACCCAGTACTTC
CDR3: CASSKTSGQIETQYF

V: TRBV7-8
D: TRBD1
J: TRBJ1-3
size: NA
length: 14
DNA: TGTGCCAGCAACACAGGGGGCTCTGGAAACACCATATATTTT
CDR3: CASNTGGSGNTIYF

V: TRBV9
D: TRBD1
J: TRBJ2-2
size: few
length: 13
DNA: TGTGCCAGCAGCGCAGGGGGCACCGGGGAGCTGTTTTTT
CDR3: CASSAGGTGELFF

V: TRBV7-7
D: NA
J: TRBJ2-5
size: NA
length: 16
DNA: TGTGCCAGCAGCCACACGGGACTTCGCGAAGGCGTGACCCAGTACTTC
CDR3: CASSHTGLREGVTQYF

V: TRBV6-6
D: NA
J: TRBJ2-7
size: NA
length: 12
DNA: TGTGCCAGCAGTTTCCAAGCGGGTCTAAGTGGCTTC
CDR3: CASSFQAGLSGF

V: TRBV6-5
D: NA
J: TRBJ1-2
size: NA
length: 14
DNA: TGTGCCAGCAGTTACTCCGACCCACCCTATGGCTACACCTTC
CDR3: CASSYSDPPYGYTF

V: TRBV24-1
D: NA
J: TRBJ2-2
size: NA
length: 16
DNA: TGTGCCACCAGTGATTCCTCAATGGGATTCACCGGGGAGCTGTTTTTT
CDR3: CATSDSSMGFTGELFF

V: TRBV27
D: TRBD1
J: TRBJ1-2
size: NA
length: 13
DNA: TGTGCCAGCAGAAATACAGGGGGCTGGGGCTACACCTTC
CDR3: CASRNTGGWGYTF

V: TRBV3-1/TRBV3-2
D: NA
J: TRBJ1-2
size: NA
length: 13
DNA: TGTGCCAGCAGCCCCGTGGGAGGCTATGGCTACACCTTC
CDR3: CASSPVGGYGYTF